The T cell receptor (beta chain) under discussion was sequenced for a study of cytomegalovirus exposure and HLA in healthy donors. 60 Vbeta and 13 Jbeta primers were used in PCR. This table comes from immunoSEQ multiplex PCR, and its TCRdb copy is limited to in-frame clones, with some not included. The table shows about 100,000 clones, with approximately 70% occurring only once. Trimming left V 2 bases short and J 6 bases short, with 13 bases between. CDR3 length: 14 amino acids. The germline CDR1 and CDR2 sequences are SGHAT and FQNNGV. The sequence was obtained from a man aged 35 to 55 in good health and CMV-seropositive. This chain joins TRBV11-2 and TRBJ1-2; D unclear. Material: PBMCs. Here the CDR3 reads CASSLISGGNGYTF. In nucleotides, the CDR3 is TGTGCCAGCAGCTTAATATCCGGCGGGAATGGCTACACCTTC.